This T cell receptor beta chain was found in a study of T-cell reconstitution after alpha-beta-depleted transplantation in children. V lost 5 bases, J lost 5 bases, and 7 bases stayed unmatched. CDR3 length: 14 amino acids. CDR1 and CDR2 (germline): SEHNR, FQNEAQ (reference sequence). General observations from the study: Newly produced T cells mostly accounted for T-cell counts and diversity one year post-transplant. Day-60 TCRbeta diversity that was high in some patients was derived from surviving recipient T cells and thymic progenitors. Expanded graft clones, several hundred of them, were reportedly the source of alpha-beta T cells about two months after transplant.

The table lists this clonotype with many counts. Its specificity is not known. As it was prepared, the TCRbeta library received unique molecular identifiers. TCRdb independently ran MiXCR on the PCR reads; one entry per CDR3 protein. The sample yields about 300,000 distinct CDR3 sequences, about 7.3% seen once. The V and J genes are TRBV7-9 and TRBJ1-1; 8 positions match TRBD1. This sample comprised peripheral blood, obtained 360 days after TCRalphabeta/CD19-depleted stem cell transplant. The TCR sequence derives from a female patient aged 2 to 10 who had a stem cell transplant for Fanconi anemia, so the T cells may come from the graft donor. CDR3 nucleotides: TGTGCCAGCAGCGCCCGGACAGGGAGGACTGAAGCTTTCTTT. Translated, it gives CASSARTGRTEAFF.